The 15 T cell receptor beta chains listed next were all sequenced from one sample in a study of T-cell reconstitution after alpha-beta-depleted transplantation in children. As it was prepared, the TCRbeta library received unique molecular identifiers. TCRdb fed the PCR reads into MiXCR, producing one record per CDR3 protein. The table includes roughly 500,000 distinct CDR3 sequences, over 25% detected once. The sequences come from PBMCs from the stem cell graft donor, collected from the stem cell graft. The receptor source for this set is a human donor who donated a stem cell graft to a child with aplastic anemia.

V gene TRBV5-5 combines with J gene TRBJ2-2, with D possibly matching TRBD2 (5 bases). V was clipped by 2 bases and J by 4 bases, with 15 bases between them. The CDR3 is 16 residues long. Germline assignment: CDR1 SGHKS and CDR2 YYEKEE (reference sequence). The CDR3: CASSFEGRPSTGELFF. For the CDR3, the DNA is TGTGCCAGCAGCTTCGAAGGGAGACCGTCCACCGGGGAGCTGTTTTTT.

The chain carries TRBV7-2 and TRBJ2-1, with D uncertain. V was pared by 0 bases and J by 5 bases, with 17 bases between. From germline, CDR1 is SGHTA and CDR2 FQGNSA. This CDR3 spans 17 amino acids. The CDR3, as DNA: TGTGCCAGCAGCTTAGCAGGTCTACTCTTGGGGAACAATGAGCAGTTCTTC. Encoded protein: CASSLAGLLLGNNEQFF.

This clonotype turned up a few times. The chain uses TRBV5-1 and TRBJ1-2; D ambiguous. Trimming stripped 4 bases from V and 3 bases from J, with 19 bases between. This CDR3 spans 16 amino acids. From germline, CDR1 is SGHRS and CDR2 YFSETQ. CDR3 amino acids: CASSREDGPGDYGYTF. Here the CDR3 DNA reads TGCGCCAGCAGCCGGGAGGACGGGCCCGGGGACTATGGCTACACCTTC.

The chain uses TRBV27 and TRBJ2-1, with 8 bases identical to TRBD2. Trimming at V came to 5 bases and at J to 2 bases, leaving 2 bases not matched to a gene. The CDR3 spans 14 residues. From germline, CDR1 is MNHEY and CDR2 SMNVEV (reference sequence). CDR3 amino acids: CASSTGGAYNEQFF. The CDR3 DNA reads as TGTGCCAGCAGTACCGGGGGGGCCTACAATGAGCAGTTCTTC.

The chain employs TRBV9 and TRBJ2-3, with 7 bases matching TRBD2. V lost 0 bases, J lost 7 bases, and 5 bases stayed unmatched. There are 14 residues in the CDR3. Germline V lookup: CDR1 SGDLS, CDR2 YYNGEE. The CDR3 sequence is CASSVERGGNTQYF. CDR3 coding DNA: TGTGCCAGCAGCGTAGAGCGGGGAGGAAATACGCAGTATTTT.

J is TRBJ2-1 and V is TRBV5-1; D ambiguous. The CDR3 extends over 15 amino acids. Germline V CDR1 and CDR2: SGHRS, YFSETQ. The V gene lost 1 base and the J gene lost 6 bases, with 14 bases spanning the gap. In nucleotides, the CDR3 is TGCGCCAGCAGCTTGTTGGGTATCGGTGGCAATGAGCAGTTCTTC. Translating it yields CASSLLGIGGNEQFF. Full variable domain (missing parts from reference TRBV5-1 and TRBJ2-1): KAGVTQTPRYLIKTRGQQVTLSCSPISGHRSVSWYQQTPGQGLQFLFEYFSETQRNKGNFPGRFSGRQFSNSRSEMNVSTLELGDSALYLCASSLLGIGGNEQFFGPGTRLTVL.

This sequence joins TRBV29-1 and TRBJ2-3, with 8 positions matching TRBD2. The CDR3 is made up of 12 amino acids. Per germline, CDR1 SQVTM and CDR2 ANQGSEA. With V trimmed by 2 bases and J by 5 bases, 0 bases remained unmatched. The CDR3: CSVERGGDTQYF. As DNA, the CDR3 is TGCAGCGTTGAACGGGGGGGAGATACGCAGTATTTT.

This sequence joins TRBV7-9 and TRBJ2-7; D remains ambiguous. Germline V gene data show CDR1 as SEHNR and CDR2 as FQNEAQ (reference sequence). The CDR3 contains 15 residues. The V gene lost 5 bases and the J gene lost 0 bases, with 14 bases spanning the gap. The CDR3 here is CASSPSSGGSYEQYF. The DNA of the CDR3 is TGTGCCAGCAGCCCCAGCTCCGGCGGCTCCTACGAGCAGTACTTC. Drawing the rest from reference TRBV7-9 and TRBJ2-7, the complete variable domain is DTGVSQNPRHKITKRGQNVTFRCDPISEHNRLYWYRQTLGQGPEFLTYFQNEAQLEKSRLLSDRFSAERPKGSFSTLEIQRTEQGDSAMYLCASSPSSGGSYEQYFGPGTRLTVT.

The V call is TRBV19, the J call TRBJ2-1; TRBD2 agrees at 7 bases. After removal of 4 bases from V and 4 bases from J, the junction contained 7 bases not matched to a gene. The germline CDR1 and CDR2 sequences are LNHDA and SQIVND (reference sequence). This CDR3 spans 15 amino acids. The CDR3 region is CASSTSSGFYNEQFF. The DNA of the CDR3 is TGTGCCAGTAGTACATCTAGCGGATTTTACAATGAGCAGTTCTTC.

This clonotype was counted a single time. The rearrangement links TRBV29-1 to TRBJ2-3; maybe TRBD2 (6 bases). The CDR3 runs 13 residues. V lost 4 bases and J 5 bases, leaving 13 bases between the germline ends. From germline, CDR1 is SQVTM and CDR2 ANQGSEA. CDR3: CSVVSSAIDTQYF. The CDR3 nucleotides read TGCAGCGTTGTTTCTAGCGCGATAGATACGCAGTATTTT.

The table lists this clonotype with a few counts. The J gene is TRBJ1-2, the V gene TRBV27; no reliable D call. The CDR3 loop spans 13 amino acids. V was pared by 8 bases and J by 5 bases, with 15 bases between. Germline V gives CDR1 MNHEY, CDR2 SMNVEV (reference sequence). The CDR3 sequence: CASSLGVPYGYTF. CDR3 coding DNA: TGTGCCAGCTCGCTGGGTGTACCTTATGGCTACACCTTC.

The chain has TRBV29-1 and TRBJ2-5; D is uncertain. The CDR3 spans 13 residues. The germline V and J ends were trimmed by 4 bases and 5 bases, with 14 bases remaining between them. CDR1 SQVTM and CDR2 ANQGSEA come from the germline V gene. In nucleotides, the CDR3 is TGCAGCGTTGGCGTCGGGTACGACGAGACCCAGTACTTC. Amino acid sequence: CSVGVGYDETQYF.

The CDR3 protein is CASSVRQGNGYTF. The CDR3 nucleotides are TGTGCCAGTAGTGTAAGACAGGGGAACGGCTACACCTTC. The gene calls are TRBV19 and TRBJ1-2, with 8 bases identical to TRBD1. Germline CDR1 reads LNHDA; CDR2 reads SQIVND (reference sequence). The V segment lost 5 bases and the J segment 8 bases; nucleotides outside the gene matches: 7. The CDR3 covers 13 residues.

The V and J genes are TRBV5-1 and TRBJ1-3; tentatively, D is TRBD1 (6 bases). This CDR3 contains 15 residues. Germline lookup yields CDR1 SGHRS and CDR2 YFSETQ. V shed 2 bases and J shed 3 bases, with 12 bases lying between them. CDR3 nucleotides: TGCGCCAGCAGCTTTCGGGGGGCAGGTGGAAACACCATATATTTT. It translates to CASSFRGAGGNTIYF.

The chain couples TRBV12-3 or TRBV12-4 to TRBJ1-3; D gene uncertain. The CDR3 runs 15 residues. Deletions cut 6 bases from V and 5 bases from J, with 17 bases between. CDR3 sequence reads: CASSPSGSRRNTIYF. For the CDR3, the DNA is TGTGCCAGCAGCCCCTCGGGCTCGAGGAGAAACACCATATATTTT.